The 14 T cell receptor beta chains below come from one sample, sequenced in a study of shared clonotypes between healthy human individuals. Positive CCR7 selection of CD45RO-negative cells yielded the naive CD8 cells, and terminally differentiated effector memory CD45RA+ cells were excluded. Some clones are missing from TCRdb's copy, which holds only in-frame ones; the method was immunoSEQ multiplex PCR. The repertoire holds about 1.9 million clones, with 93% as singletons. The sequenced sample consisted of naive CD8+ T cells from PBMCs. The receptor source for this set is a man between 18 and 35 years old in good health. Some clones in this sample may be carry-over from other donors' samples.

The J gene is TRBJ2-7, the V gene TRBV29-1; perhaps TRBD2 as D (5 bases). The CDR3 is 14 residues long. Trimming stripped 1 base from V and 0 bases from J, with 10 bases between. CDR1 and CDR2 (germline): SQVTM, ANQGSEA. The CDR3 is CSVEGISASYEQYF. CDR3 DNA: TGCAGCGTTGAAGGTATTAGCGCCTCCTACGAGCAGTACTTC.

The rearrangement joins TRBV7-9 to TRBJ2-5; D call uncertain. V gave up 0 bases and J gave up 5 bases, with 10 bases separating them. This CDR3 region has 14 residues. In germline, CDR1 is SEHNR, CDR2 FQNEAQ (reference sequence). CDR3 sequence (DNA): TGTGCCAGCAGCTTAGCGGTGGGATCGGAGACCCAGTACTTC. It specifies CASSLAVGSETQYF.

This chain links TRBV4-3 with TRBJ1-5; D is unresolved. Looked up from germline, CDR1 is LGHNA and CDR2 is YSLEER. V lost 3 bases to trimming and J lost 4 bases, with 13 bases between them. The CDR3 is 15 residues long. CDR3 DNA sequence: TGCGCCAGCAGCCAGGGTTCGGGCGCGAATCAGCCCCAGCATTTT. Translation gives CASSQGSGANQPQHF.

The J gene is TRBJ1-1, the V gene TRBV6-6, with D perhaps TRBD1 (5 bases). This CDR3 has 14 residues. The V end was cut by 0 bases, the J end by 7 bases, with 12 bases between. Germline values: CDR1 MNHNY, CDR2 SVGAGI (reference sequence). The CDR3: CASSYSSSQGEAFF. The DNA for the CDR3 is TGTGCCAGCAGTTACTCGAGTAGCCAGGGTGAAGCTTTCTTT.

This chain links TRBV27 with TRBJ2-7; D might be TRBD1 (5 bases). Trimming took 3 bases from V and 4 from J, leaving 13 bases between them. Germline CDR1 MNHEY, CDR2 SMNVEV (reference sequence). The CDR3 sequence is 14 residues long. CDR3 bases: TGTGCCAGCAGTTTCACAGACGACAGTTACGAGCAGTACTTC. This sequence encodes CASSFTDDSYEQYF.

Concerning this clone: The identical CDR3 is also encoded by other nucleotide sequences in the sample. The rearrangement joins TRBV27 to TRBJ2-1; D is possibly TRBD2 (6 bases). CDR1 is MNHEY and CDR2 is SMNVEV in the germline V gene (reference sequence). The CDR3 loop spans 16 amino acids. V was clipped by 3 bases and J by 0 bases, with 12 bases between them. The DNA for the CDR3 is TGTGCCAGCAGTTTGGGCCCCGGGAGCTCCTACAATGAGCAGTTCTTC. It specifies CASSLGPGSSYNEQFF.

This sequence joins TRBV28 and TRBJ1-5; 7 nucleotides align to TRBD1. From germline, CDR1 is MDHEN and CDR2 SYDVKM. CDR3 length: 18 amino acids. J lost 0 bases, V lost 4 bases, and 12 bases had no gene match. CDR3: CASSYNSGTENSNQPQHF. The DNA for the CDR3 is TGTGCCAGCAGTTACAACTCCGGGACAGAAAATAGCAATCAGCCCCAGCATTTT.

Worth noting for this clone: The same CDR3 can be traced to other DNA sequences in this sample. The genes are TRBV28 and TRBJ2-3; either TRBD1 or TRBD2 may fit D (5 bases each). The CDR3 covers 11 residues. Germline values: CDR1 MDHEN, CDR2 SYDVKM. Trimming shortened V by 4 bases and J by 6 bases, and 5 bases separated the two germline ends. The CDR3 sequence: CASSWGDTQYF. In DNA form, the CDR3 reads TGTGCCAGCAGTTGGGGGGATACGCAGTATTTT.

The J gene is TRBJ1-5, the V gene TRBV4-3; no definite D call. Trimming shortened V by 4 bases and J by 0 bases, and 13 bases separated the two germline ends. This CDR3 contains 16 residues. The germline V gene has CDR1 LGHNA and CDR2 YSLEER. The CDR3 DNA reads as TGCGCCAGCAGCCCCGATTACGGATATAGCAATCAGCCCCAGCATTTT. Translation gives CASSPDYGYSNQPQHF.

This sequence joins TRBV6-6 and TRBJ1-1; D is unresolved. The CDR3 spans 13 residues. V dropped 0 bases and J dropped 5 bases, with 7 bases sitting between them. Germline assignment: CDR1 MNHNY and CDR2 SVGAGI (reference sequence). CDR3 protein: CASSYSGLTEAFF. CDR3 DNA: TGTGCCAGCAGTTACTCGGGGTTGACTGAAGCTTTCTTT.

This sequence joins TRBV11-2 and TRBJ2-2, with D possibly TRBD2 on 6 matching bases. The germline V gene encodes CDR1 SGHAT and CDR2 FQNNGV. The CDR3 is 16 amino acids. V shed 5 bases and J shed 7 bases, with 20 bases lying between them. Here the CDR3 DNA reads TGTGCCAGCAGCCAGAACCCCGGGACTTACGGCGGGGAGCTGTTTTTT. Its translation: CASSQNPGTYGGELFF.

A word on this clone: The sample contains more than one DNA sequence encoding this CDR3. CDR3 region: CASSPPGYEQYF. In nucleotides, the CDR3 is TGTGCCAGCAGCCCCCCCGGCTACGAGCAGTACTTC. The genes are TRBV7-9 and TRBJ2-7, with D unclear. The V gene lost 5 bases and the J gene lost 3 bases, with 8 bases spanning the gap. CDR1 is SEHNR and CDR2 is FQNEAQ in the germline V gene (reference sequence). The CDR3 extends over 12 amino acids.

This sequence joins TRBV27 and TRBJ2-7; D possibly matches TRBD1 or TRBD2 (6 bases each). The CDR3 runs 15 residues. V gave up 6 bases and J gave up 4 bases, with 19 bases separating them. Per germline, CDR1 MNHEY and CDR2 SMNVEV (reference sequence). CDR3 nucleotides: TGTGCCAGCAGAAAAGGGGGGAGGACCATATACGAGCAGTACTTC. It is translated as CASRKGGRTIYEQYF.

The chain combines TRBV27 with TRBJ2-7; D perhaps matches TRBD1 (7 bases). Trimming stripped 0 bases from V and 7 bases from J, with 10 bases between. Germline V gives CDR1 MNHEY, CDR2 SMNVEV (reference sequence). The CDR3 runs 13 residues. CDR3 DNA: TGTGCCAGCAGTTTATCGTCAGGGGGGGAGCAGTACTTC. Translated, it gives CASSLSSGGEQYF.